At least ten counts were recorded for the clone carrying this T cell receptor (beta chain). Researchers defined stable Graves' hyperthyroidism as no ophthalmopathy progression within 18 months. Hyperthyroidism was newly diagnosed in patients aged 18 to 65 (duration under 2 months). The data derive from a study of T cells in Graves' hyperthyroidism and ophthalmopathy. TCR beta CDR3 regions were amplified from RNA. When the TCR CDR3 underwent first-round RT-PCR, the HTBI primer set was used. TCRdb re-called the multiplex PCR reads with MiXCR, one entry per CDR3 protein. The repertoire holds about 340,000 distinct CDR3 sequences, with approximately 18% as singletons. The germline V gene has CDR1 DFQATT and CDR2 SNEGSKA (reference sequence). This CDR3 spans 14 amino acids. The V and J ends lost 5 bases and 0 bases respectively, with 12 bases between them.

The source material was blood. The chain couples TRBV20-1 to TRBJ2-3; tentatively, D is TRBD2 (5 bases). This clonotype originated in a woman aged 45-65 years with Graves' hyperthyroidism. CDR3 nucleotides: TGCAGTGCTGTGAGGGAGCCGAGCACAGATACGCAGTATTTT. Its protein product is CSAVREPSTDTQYF.